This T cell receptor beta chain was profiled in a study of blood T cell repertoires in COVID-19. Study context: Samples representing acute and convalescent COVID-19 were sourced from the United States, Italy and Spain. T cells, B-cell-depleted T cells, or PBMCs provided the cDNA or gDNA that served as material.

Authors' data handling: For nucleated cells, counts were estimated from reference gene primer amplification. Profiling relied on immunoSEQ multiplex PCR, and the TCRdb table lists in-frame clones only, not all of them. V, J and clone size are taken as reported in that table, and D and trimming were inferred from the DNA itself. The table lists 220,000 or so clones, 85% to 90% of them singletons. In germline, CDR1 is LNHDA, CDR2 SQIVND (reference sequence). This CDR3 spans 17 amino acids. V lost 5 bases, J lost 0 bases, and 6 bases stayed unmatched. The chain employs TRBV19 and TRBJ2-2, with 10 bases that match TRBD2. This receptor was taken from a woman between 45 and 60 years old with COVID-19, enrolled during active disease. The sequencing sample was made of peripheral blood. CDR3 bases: TGTGCCAGTAGTGAAATTGGGACTAGCGCGAACACCGGGGAGCTGTTTTTT. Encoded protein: CASSEIGTSANTGELFF.